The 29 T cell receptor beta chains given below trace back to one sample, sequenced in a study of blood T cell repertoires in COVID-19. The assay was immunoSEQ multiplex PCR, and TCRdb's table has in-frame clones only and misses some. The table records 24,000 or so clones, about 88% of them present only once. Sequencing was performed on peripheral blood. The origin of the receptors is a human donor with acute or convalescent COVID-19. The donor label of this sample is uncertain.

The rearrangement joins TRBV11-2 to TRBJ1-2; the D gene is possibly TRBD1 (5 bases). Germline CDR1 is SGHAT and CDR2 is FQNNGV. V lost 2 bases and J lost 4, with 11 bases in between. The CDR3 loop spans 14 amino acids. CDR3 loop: CASSLLGGPYGYTF. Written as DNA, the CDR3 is TGTGCCAGCAGCTTATTGGGGGGTCCCTATGGCTACACCTTC.

Written as DNA, the CDR3 is TGTGCCAGCAGCTCGGGGCAGGGGCGAAACACCATATATTTT. Translation: CASSSGQGRNTIYF. V is TRBV5-4 and J is TRBJ1-3; possible D gene TRBD1, 6 bases. This CDR3 contains 14 residues. Germline CDR1 reads SGHNT; CDR2 reads YYREEE (reference sequence). V was pared by 3 bases and J by 5 bases, with 12 bases between.

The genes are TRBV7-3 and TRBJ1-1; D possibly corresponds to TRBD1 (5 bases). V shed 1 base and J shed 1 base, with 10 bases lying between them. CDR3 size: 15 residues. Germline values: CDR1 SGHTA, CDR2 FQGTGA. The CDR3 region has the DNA TGTGCCAGCAGCTTAAGTAGGGGCCAGAACACTGAAGCTTTCTTT. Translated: CASSLSRGQNTEAFF. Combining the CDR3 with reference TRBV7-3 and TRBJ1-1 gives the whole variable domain GAGVSQTPSNKVTEKGKYVELRCDPISGHTALYWYRQSLGQGPEFLIYFQGTGAADDSGLPNDRFFAVRPEGSVSTLKIQRTERGDSAVYLCASSLSRGQNTEAFFGQGTRLTVV.

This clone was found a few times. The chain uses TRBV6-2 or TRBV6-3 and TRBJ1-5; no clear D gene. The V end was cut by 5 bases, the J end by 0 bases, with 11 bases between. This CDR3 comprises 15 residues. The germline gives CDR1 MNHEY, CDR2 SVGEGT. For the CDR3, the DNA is TGTGCCAGCAGTCGCCCCGAGTATAGCAATCAGCCCCAGCATTTT. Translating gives CASSRPEYSNQPQHF.

The CDR3 nucleotides read TGCGCCAGCAGCTTGGATGGACAGGGGGTTCTCACCTTC. The encoded protein is CASSLDGQGVLTF. The rearrangement joins TRBV5-1 to TRBJ1-2; TRBD1 matches 10 bases. Germline CDR1 and CDR2: SGHRS and YFSETQ. V lost 0 bases, J lost 13 bases, and 6 bases stayed unmatched. The CDR3 has 13 amino acids. Supplemented by reference TRBV5-1 and TRBJ1-2, the full variable domain reads KAGVTQTPRYLIKTRGQQVTLSCSPISGHRSVSWYQQTPGQGLQFLFEYFSETQRNKGNFPGRFSGRQFSNSRSEMNVSTLELGDSALYLCASSLDGQGVLTFGSGTRLTVV.

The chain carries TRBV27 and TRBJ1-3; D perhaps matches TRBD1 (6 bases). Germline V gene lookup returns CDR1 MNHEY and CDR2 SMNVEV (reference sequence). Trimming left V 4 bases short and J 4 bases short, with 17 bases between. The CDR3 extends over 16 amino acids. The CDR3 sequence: CASSSILGGRGNTIYF. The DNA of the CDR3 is TGTGCCAGCAGTTCGATTTTAGGGGGAAGAGGAAACACCATATATTTT.

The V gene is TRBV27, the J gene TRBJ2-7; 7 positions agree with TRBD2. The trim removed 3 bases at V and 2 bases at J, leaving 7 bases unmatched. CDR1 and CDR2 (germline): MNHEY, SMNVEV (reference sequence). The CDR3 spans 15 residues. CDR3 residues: CASSFYGEGPYEQYF. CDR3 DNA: TGTGCCAGCAGTTTCTACGGGGAGGGGCCCTACGAGCAGTACTTC.

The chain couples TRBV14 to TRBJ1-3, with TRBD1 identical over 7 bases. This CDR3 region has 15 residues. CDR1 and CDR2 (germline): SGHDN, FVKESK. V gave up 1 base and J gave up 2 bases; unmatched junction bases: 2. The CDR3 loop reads CASSQGQGAGNTIYF. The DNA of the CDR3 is TGTGCCAGCAGCCAAGGACAGGGAGCTGGAAACACCATATATTTT.

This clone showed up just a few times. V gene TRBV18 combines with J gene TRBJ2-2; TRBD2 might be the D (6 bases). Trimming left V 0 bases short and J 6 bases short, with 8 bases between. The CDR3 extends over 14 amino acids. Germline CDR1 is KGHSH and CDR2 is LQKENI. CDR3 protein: CASSPPSGAGELFF. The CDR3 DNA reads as TGTGCCAGCTCACCACCGTCGGGGGCCGGGGAGCTGTTTTTT.

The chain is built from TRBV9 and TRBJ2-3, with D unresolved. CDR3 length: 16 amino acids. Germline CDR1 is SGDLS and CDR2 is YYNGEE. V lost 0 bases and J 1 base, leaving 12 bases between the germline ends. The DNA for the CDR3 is TGTGCCAGCAGCGTAGTTGGTCAGGCCCGCACAGATACGCAGTATTTT. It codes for CASSVVGQARTDTQYF.

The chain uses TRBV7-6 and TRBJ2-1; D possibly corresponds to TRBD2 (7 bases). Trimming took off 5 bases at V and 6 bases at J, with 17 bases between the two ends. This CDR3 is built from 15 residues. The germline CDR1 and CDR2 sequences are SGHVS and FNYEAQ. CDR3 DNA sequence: TGTGCCAGCAGCCAGTCCGTGGGAGGGGGCAATGAGCAGTTCTTC. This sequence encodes CASSQSVGGGNEQFF.

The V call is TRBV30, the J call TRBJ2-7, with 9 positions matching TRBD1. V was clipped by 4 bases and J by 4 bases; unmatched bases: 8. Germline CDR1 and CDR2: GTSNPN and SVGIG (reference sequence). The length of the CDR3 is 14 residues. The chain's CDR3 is CAWIADRGEYEQYF. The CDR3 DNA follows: TGTGCCTGGATTGCGGACAGGGGCGAGTACGAGCAGTACTTC.

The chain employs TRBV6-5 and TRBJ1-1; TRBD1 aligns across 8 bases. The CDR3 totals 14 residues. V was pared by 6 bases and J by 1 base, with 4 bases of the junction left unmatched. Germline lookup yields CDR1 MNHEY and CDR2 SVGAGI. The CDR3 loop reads CASSRGTGNTEAFF. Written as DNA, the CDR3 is TGTGCCAGCAGCCGTGGGACAGGGAACACTGAAGCTTTCTTT.

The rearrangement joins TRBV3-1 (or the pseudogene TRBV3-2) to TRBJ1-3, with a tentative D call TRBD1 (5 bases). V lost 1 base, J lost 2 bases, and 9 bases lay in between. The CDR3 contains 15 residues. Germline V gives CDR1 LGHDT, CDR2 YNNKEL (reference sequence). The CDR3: CASSQGPGAGNTIYF. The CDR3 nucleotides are TGTGCCAGCAGCCAAGGCCCGGGGGCTGGAAACACCATATATTTT.

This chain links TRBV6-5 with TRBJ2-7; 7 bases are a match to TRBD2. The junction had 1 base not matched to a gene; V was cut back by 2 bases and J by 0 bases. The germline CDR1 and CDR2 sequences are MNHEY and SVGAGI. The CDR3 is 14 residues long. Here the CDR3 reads CASSYGGGSYEQYF. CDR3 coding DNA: TGTGCCAGCAGTTACGGCGGGGGCTCCTACGAGCAGTACTTC.

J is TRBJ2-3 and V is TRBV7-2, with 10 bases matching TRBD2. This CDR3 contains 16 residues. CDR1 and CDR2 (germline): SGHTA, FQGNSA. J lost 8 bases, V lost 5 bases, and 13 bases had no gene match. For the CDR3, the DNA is TGTGCCAGCAGCCAAGGGGGGGCTAGCGGGGGACCTACGCAGTATTTT. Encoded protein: CASSQGGASGGPTQYF. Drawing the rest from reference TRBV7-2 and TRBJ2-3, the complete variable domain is GAGVSQSPSNKVTEKGKDVELRCDPISGHTALYWYRQSLGQGLEFLIYFQGNSAPDKSGLPSDRFSAERTGGSVSTLTIQRTQQEDSAVYLCASSQGGASGGPTQYFGPGTRLTVL.

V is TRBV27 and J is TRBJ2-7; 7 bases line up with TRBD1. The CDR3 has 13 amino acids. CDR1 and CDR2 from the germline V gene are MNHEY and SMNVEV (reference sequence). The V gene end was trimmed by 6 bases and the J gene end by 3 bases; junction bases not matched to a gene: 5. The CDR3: CASSTGVLYEQYF. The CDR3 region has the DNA TGTGCCAGCAGCACAGGGGTTCTCTACGAGCAGTACTTC.

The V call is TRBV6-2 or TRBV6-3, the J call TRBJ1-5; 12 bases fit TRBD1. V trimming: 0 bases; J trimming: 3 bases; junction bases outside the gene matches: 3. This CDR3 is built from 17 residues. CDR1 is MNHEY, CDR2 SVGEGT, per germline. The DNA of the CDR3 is TGTGCCAGCAGTTACTCCGGGACAGGGGGCAACAATCAGCCCCAGCATTTT. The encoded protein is CASSYSGTGGNNQPQHF.

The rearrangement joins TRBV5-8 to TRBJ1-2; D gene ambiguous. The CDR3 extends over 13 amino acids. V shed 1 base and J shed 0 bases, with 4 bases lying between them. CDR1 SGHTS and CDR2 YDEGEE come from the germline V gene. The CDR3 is CASSLRANYGYTF. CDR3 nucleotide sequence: TGTGCCAGCAGCTTGCGGGCTAACTATGGCTACACCTTC.

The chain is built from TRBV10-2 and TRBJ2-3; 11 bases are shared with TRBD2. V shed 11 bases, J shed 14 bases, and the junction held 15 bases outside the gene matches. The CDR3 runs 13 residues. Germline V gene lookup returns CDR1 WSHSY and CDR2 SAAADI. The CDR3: CACLDSGGAVSYF. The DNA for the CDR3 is TGCGCCTGCCTGGATAGCGGGGGGGCCGTCTCGTATTTT.

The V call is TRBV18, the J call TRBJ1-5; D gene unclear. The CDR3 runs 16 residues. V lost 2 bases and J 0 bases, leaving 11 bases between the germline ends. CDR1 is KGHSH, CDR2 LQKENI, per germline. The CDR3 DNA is TGTGCCAGCTCACCAAGCGGCGTCTATAGCAATCAGCCCCAGCATTTT. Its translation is CASSPSGVYSNQPQHF.

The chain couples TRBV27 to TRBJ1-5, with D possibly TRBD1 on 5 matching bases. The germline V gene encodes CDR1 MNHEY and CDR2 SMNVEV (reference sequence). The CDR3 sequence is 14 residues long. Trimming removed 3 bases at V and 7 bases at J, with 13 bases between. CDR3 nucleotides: TGTGCCAGCAGTTTGTCAGGGAACGAACAGCCCCAGCATTTT. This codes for CASSLSGNEQPQHF.

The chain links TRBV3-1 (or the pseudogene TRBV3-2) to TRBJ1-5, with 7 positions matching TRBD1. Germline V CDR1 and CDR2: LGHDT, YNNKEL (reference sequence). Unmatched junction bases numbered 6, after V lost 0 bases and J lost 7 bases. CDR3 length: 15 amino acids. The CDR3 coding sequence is TGTGCCAGCAGCCAAGACCGAGGGGGCAGGCAGCCCCAGCATTTT. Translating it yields CASSQDRGGRQPQHF.

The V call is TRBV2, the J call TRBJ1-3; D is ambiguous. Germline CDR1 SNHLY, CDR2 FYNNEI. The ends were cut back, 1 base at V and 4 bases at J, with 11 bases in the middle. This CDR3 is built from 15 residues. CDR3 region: CASSEGIGIGNTIYF. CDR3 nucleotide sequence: TGTGCCAGCAGTGAAGGCATTGGCATCGGAAACACCATATATTTT.

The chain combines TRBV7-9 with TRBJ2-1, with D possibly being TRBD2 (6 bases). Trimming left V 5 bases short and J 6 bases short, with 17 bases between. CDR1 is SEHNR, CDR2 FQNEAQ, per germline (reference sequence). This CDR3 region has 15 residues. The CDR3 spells CASSIGIGGFNEQFF. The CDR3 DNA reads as TGTGCCAGCAGCATTGGGATCGGAGGGTTCAATGAGCAGTTCTTC. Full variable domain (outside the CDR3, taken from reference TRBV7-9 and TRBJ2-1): DTGVSQNPRHKITKRGQNVTFRCDPISEHNRLYWYRQTLGQGPEFLTYFQNEAQLEKSRLLSDRFSAERPKGSFSTLEIQRTEQGDSAMYLCASSIGIGGFNEQFFGPGTRLTVL.

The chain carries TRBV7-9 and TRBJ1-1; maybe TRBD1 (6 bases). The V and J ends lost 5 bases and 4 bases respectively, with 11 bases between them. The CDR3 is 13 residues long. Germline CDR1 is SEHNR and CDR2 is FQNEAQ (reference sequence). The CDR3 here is CASSGTGITEAFF. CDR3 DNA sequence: TGTGCCAGCAGCGGAACAGGGATCACTGAAGCTTTCTTT. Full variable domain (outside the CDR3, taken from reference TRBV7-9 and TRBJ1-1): DTGVSQNPRHKITKRGQNVTFRCDPISEHNRLYWYRQTLGQGPEFLTYFQNEAQLEKSRLLSDRFSAERPKGSFSTLEIQRTEQGDSAMYLCASSGTGITEAFFGQGTRLTVV.

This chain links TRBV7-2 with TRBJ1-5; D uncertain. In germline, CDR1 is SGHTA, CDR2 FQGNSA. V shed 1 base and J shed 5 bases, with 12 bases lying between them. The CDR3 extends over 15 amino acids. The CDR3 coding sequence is TGTGCCAGCAGCTTAGGACTCGGAGGGTATCAGCCCCAGCATTTT. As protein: CASSLGLGGYQPQHF.

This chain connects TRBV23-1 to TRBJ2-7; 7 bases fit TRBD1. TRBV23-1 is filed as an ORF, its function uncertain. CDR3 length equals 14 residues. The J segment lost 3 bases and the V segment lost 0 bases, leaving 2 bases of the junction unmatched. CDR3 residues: CASSQSAGGYEQYF. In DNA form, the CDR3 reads TGCGCCAGCAGTCAATCGGCAGGGGGCTACGAGCAGTACTTC.

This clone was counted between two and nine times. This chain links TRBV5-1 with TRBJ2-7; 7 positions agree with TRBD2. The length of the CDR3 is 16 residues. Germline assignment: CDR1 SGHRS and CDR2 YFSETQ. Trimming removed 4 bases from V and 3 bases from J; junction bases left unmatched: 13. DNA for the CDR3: TGCGCCAGCAGCCCCACTGGGAGGGGCAACTACTACGAGCAGTACTTC. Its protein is CASSPTGRGNYYEQYF. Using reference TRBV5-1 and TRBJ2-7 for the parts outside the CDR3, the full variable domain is KAGVTQTPRYLIKTRGQQVTLSCSPISGHRSVSWYQQTPGQGLQFLFEYFSETQRNKGNFPGRFSGRQFSNSRSEMNVSTLELGDSALYLCASSPTGRGNYYEQYFGPGTRLTVT.